This T cell receptor (beta chain) comes out of a study of tumor-infiltrating lymphocytes in primary liver carcinoma. Study-wide context: Patients were men and women aged 30 to 69 years. Study observations and caveats: The difference in top-250-clone fraction between tumors and blood was significant, favoring tumors (p = 0.039). Among the pair types, tumor region pairs showed more overlap than tumor-adjacent and tumor-blood pairs.

Between roughly 17 and 31 mg of unsorted bulk tissue served as the source from which RNA and DNA were co-extracted. Among the patients, all had chronic HBV infection and none had been treated. Comment on this clonotype: As yet, its antigen is unknown.

CDR1 and CDR2 (germline): MNHNS, SASEGT. The CDR3 has 18 amino acids. The ends were cut back, 2 bases at V and 3 bases at J, with 21 bases in the middle. Starting from about 0.5 ug of total RNA, TCR beta cDNA was produced with a primer in the constant region. TCR beta libraries came from three nested multiplex PCR rounds using slightly modified ARM-PCR. Amplification in the first two PCR rounds was performed using TRBV1-TRBV30 forward primers and a C-beta reverse primer for 9 to 11 cycles each. One entry per CDR3 protein, called by TCRdb with MiXCR from the multiplex PCR reads. The sample lists 85,000 to 100,000 distinct CDR3 sequences, less than 75% seen once, with 27% in the top ten.

The chain combines TRBV6-1 with TRBJ2-3; unclear D gene. This sequence was found in a man aged 40-49 years with primary liver carcinoma and hepatitis B virus infection. The sequencing sample was made of tumor-adjacent normal liver tissue. The CDR3 reads CASSESASGPYSTDTQYF. The CDR3 DNA follows: TGTGCCAGCAGTGAATCAGCTAGTGGGCCGTATAGTACAGATACGCAGTATTTT.